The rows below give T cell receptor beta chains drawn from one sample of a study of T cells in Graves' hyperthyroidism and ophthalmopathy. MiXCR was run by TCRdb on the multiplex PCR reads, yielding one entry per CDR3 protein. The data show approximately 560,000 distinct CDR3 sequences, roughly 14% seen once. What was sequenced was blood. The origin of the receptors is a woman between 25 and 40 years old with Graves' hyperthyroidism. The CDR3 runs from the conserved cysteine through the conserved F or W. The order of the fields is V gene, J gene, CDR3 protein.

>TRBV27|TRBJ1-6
CASSQGSSYNSPLHF
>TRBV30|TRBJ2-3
CAWKVQGTDTQYF
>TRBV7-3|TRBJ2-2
CASSSPDRGNTGELFF
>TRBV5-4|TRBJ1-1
CASSLDQGAGAEAFF
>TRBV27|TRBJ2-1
CASSFRSGSSYNEQFF
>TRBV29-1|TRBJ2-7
CSVEKQGYEQYF
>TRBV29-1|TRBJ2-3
CSVDSPTTDTQYF
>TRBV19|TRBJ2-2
CASTSRLAVNTGELFF
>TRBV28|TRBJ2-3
CASCDRGLRYGTDTQYF
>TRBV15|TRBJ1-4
CATREQGPEEKLFF
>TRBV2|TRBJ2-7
CASSGIGGSEQYF
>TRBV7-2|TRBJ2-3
CASSPRFQGVGTDTQYF
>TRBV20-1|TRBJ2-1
CSARDILEQFF
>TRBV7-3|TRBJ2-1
CASSTGTSGRGGYNEQFF
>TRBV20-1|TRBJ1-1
CSARGSTGGVNTEAFF
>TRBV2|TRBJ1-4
CARDGGPGQGHEKLFF
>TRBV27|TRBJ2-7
CASSLSGDSPSLYEQYF
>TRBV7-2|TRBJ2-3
CASSLSILAGDTQYF